The 25 T cell receptor beta chains listed next were all sequenced from one sample in a study of T cell responses to AZD1222 COVID-19 vaccine. Libraries were prepared by immunoSEQ multiplex PCR; TCRdb keeps only in-frame clonotypes and omits some of them. The repertoire holds about 100,000 clones, about 92% seen once, with 1% to 1.5% in the top ten. The sample in question was peripheral blood, obtained on day 0 of AZD1222 vaccination. Receptor source: an adult in good health.

This chain links TRBV29-1 with TRBJ1-4; D gene uncertain. The ends were cut back, 7 bases at V and 7 bases at J, with 10 bases in the middle. The CDR3 covers 11 residues. Germline V CDR1 and CDR2: SQVTM, ANQGSEA. The DNA for the CDR3 is TGCAGCGGCGCCAGAGGTGAAAAACTGTTTTTT. This encodes CSGARGEKLFF.

Turning to this clone: The sample has other DNA sequences that encode this CDR3 too. The CDR3, as DNA: TGTGCCAGCAGTTTGTATAGGGGCCGGGATTCACCCCTCCACTTT. Its translation: CASSLYRGRDSPLHF. V is TRBV27 and J is TRBJ1-6, with a tentative D call TRBD1 (5 bases). The V end lost 3 bases, the J end lost 8 bases, and 14 bases lay between the germline ends. CDR1 is MNHEY, CDR2 SMNVEV, per germline (reference sequence). The CDR3 consists of 15 residues.

CDR3 residues: CASSLGQRGEAFF. The DNA of the CDR3 is TGTGCCAGCAGCTTAGGACAGAGGGGTGAAGCTTTCTTT. This rearrangement joins TRBV7-8 to TRBJ1-1, with D possibly matching TRBD1 (5 bases). There are 13 residues in the CDR3. Per germline, CDR1 SGHVS and CDR2 FQNEAQ. V dropped 1 base and J dropped 7 bases, with 10 bases sitting between them.

The rearrangement joins TRBV28 to TRBJ2-2; 10 nucleotides match TRBD1. With V trimmed by 6 bases and J by 5 bases, 9 bases remained unmatched. The CDR3 is 16 amino acids. Germline V CDR1 and CDR2: MDHEN, SYDVKM. The CDR3 bases are TGTGCCAGCAGGGCCGGGACAGGGGTTTTGACCGGGGAGCTGTTTTTT. Amino acids: CASRAGTGVLTGELFF.

The count of this clone is one. The rearrangement joins TRBV9 to TRBJ1-1; D is unclear. With 0 bases removed from V and 0 bases from J, the gap between germline ends came to 9 bases. Germline loops: CDR1 SGDLS, CDR2 YYNGEE. The CDR3 loop spans 15 amino acids. CDR3 DNA sequence: TGTGCCAGCAGCGTAGAGGTCAGCATGAACACTGAAGCTTTCTTT. Translated, it gives CASSVEVSMNTEAFF. The full variable domain, in which reference TRBV9 and TRBJ1-1 provide the parts outside the CDR3, is DSGVTQTPKHLITATGQRVTLRCSPRSGDLSVYWYQQSLDQGLQFLIQYYNGEERAKGNILERFSAQQFPDLHSELNLSSLELGDSALYFCASSVEVSMNTEAFFGQGTRLTVV.

The rearrangement uses TRBV28 and TRBJ2-6; 8 bases line up with TRBD1. The CDR3 has 14 residues. Germline V gives CDR1 MDHEN, CDR2 SYDVKM. CDR3 sequence (DNA): TGTTCTACGGGACAGGTAGCTGGGGCCAACGTCCTGACTTTC. Amino acid sequence: CSTGQVAGANVLTF.

The CDR3, as DNA: TGTGCCAGCAGCATACAGGGGTCCGGGGAGCTGTTTTTT. Protein sequence: CASSIQGSGELFF. The chain employs TRBV9 and TRBJ2-2; TRBD1 matches 7 bases. The CDR3 is made up of 13 amino acids. J gave up 6 bases and V 4 bases, and 3 bases lay outside the gene matches. In germline, CDR1 is SGDLS, CDR2 YYNGEE.

J is TRBJ1-1 and V is TRBV27, with TRBD1 identical over 10 bases. The CDR3 totals 14 residues. With 5 bases clipped from V and 9 bases from J, the junction kept 9 bases outside the gene matches. The germline CDR1 and CDR2 sequences are MNHEY and SMNVEV (reference sequence). In nucleotides, the CDR3 is TGTGCCAGCAGTATCACGACGGGACAGGGGAAAGCTTTCTTT. It yields the protein CASSITTGQGKAFF.

This chain connects TRBV9 to TRBJ2-5; a possible D gene is TRBD2 (5 bases). V lost 0 bases and J lost 4, with 13 bases in between. Germline lookup yields CDR1 SGDLS and CDR2 YYNGEE. CDR3 length: 15 residues. The DNA of the CDR3 is TGTGCCAGCAGCGTAGATGGCCGGGGTGGAGAGACCCAGTACTTC. Residues: CASSVDGRGGETQYF.

The genes are TRBV15 and TRBJ1-3; TRBD1 is a possible D gene (6 bases). Germline V gene lookup returns CDR1 LNHNV and CDR2 YYDKDF (reference sequence). There are 17 residues in the CDR3. Trimming pared 2 bases from V and 0 bases from J, leaving 14 bases between. In nucleotides, the CDR3 is TGTGCCACCAGCAGATTTAATTACAGGGACTCTGGAAACACCATATATTTT. It translates to CATSRFNYRDSGNTIYF.

The gene calls are TRBV7-6 and TRBJ2-1, with 9 bases aligning to TRBD2. The CDR3 is 15 residues long. After removal of 5 bases from V and 5 bases from J, the junction contained 7 bases not matched to a gene. Germline-derived CDR1 and CDR2 are SGHVS and FNYEAQ. The CDR3 region is CASSLSGSRDNEQFF. The DNA for the CDR3 is TGTGCCAGCAGCCTTAGCGGGAGCCGGGACAATGAGCAGTTCTTC.

The chain is built from TRBV5-1 and TRBJ2-5; 10 positions match TRBD1. The germline V gene has CDR1 SGHRS and CDR2 YFSETQ. The J segment lost 3 bases and the V segment lost 3 bases, leaving 2 bases of the junction unmatched. There are 14 residues in the CDR3. The CDR3 DNA is TGCGCCAGCAGCTCCGGGACAGGGGAAGAGACCCAGTACTTC. It translates to CASSSGTGEETQYF. Looking up the rest from reference TRBV5-1 and TRBJ2-5 gives the full variable domain: KAGVTQTPRYLIKTRGQQVTLSCSPISGHRSVSWYQQTPGQGLQFLFEYFSETQRNKGNFPGRFSGRQFSNSRSEMNVSTLELGDSALYLCASSSGTGEETQYFGPGTRLLVL.

This rearrangement joins TRBV11-3 to TRBJ1-2; D possibly corresponds to TRBD1 (5 bases). Germline assignment: CDR1 SGHNT and CDR2 YENEEA. The CDR3 spans 13 residues. V dropped 5 bases and J dropped 8 bases, with 15 bases sitting between them. In DNA form, the CDR3 reads TGTGCCAGCAGCCAATCAGGGAATCGGGGCTACACCTTC. As protein: CASSQSGNRGYTF. Combining the CDR3 with reference TRBV11-3 and TRBJ1-2 gives the whole variable domain EAGVVQSPRYKIIEKKQPVAFWCNPISGHNTLYWYLQNLGQGPELLIRYENEEAVDDSQLPKDRFSAERLKGVDSTLKIQPAELGDSAVYLCASSQSGNRGYTFGSGTRLTVV.

Only one count was recorded for this clone. The J gene is TRBJ2-5, the V gene TRBV24-1, with 8 bases aligning to TRBD1. Germline V gene data show CDR1 as KGHDR and CDR2 as SFDVKD. The CDR3 is 13 amino acids. J gave up 4 bases and V 9 bases, and 6 bases lay outside the gene matches. Written as DNA, the CDR3 is TGTGCCACCGGCACCAGGGGGCGAGAGACCCAGTACTTC. It encodes CATGTRGRETQYF.

The gene calls are TRBV19 and TRBJ1-1; maybe TRBD1 (6 bases). V dropped 7 bases and J dropped 1 base, with 10 bases sitting between them. The germline CDR1 and CDR2 sequences are LNHDA and SQIVND (reference sequence). CDR3 length: 13 amino acids. CDR3 in DNA: TGTGCCAGTAACAAGGGGGGGAACACTGAAGCTTTCTTT. This gives the protein CASNKGGNTEAFF.

V is TRBV5-1 and J is TRBJ2-2; weak D call: TRBD1 (6 bases). This CDR3 spans 16 amino acids. Germline-derived CDR1 and CDR2 are SGHRS and YFSETQ. V gave up 0 bases and J gave up 2 bases, with 11 bases separating them. The CDR3 protein is CASSLGPTGNTGELFF. CDR3 nucleotide sequence: TGCGCCAGCAGCTTGGGCCCGACAGGCAACACCGGGGAGCTGTTTTTT. Together with reference TRBV5-1 and TRBJ2-2, the CDR3 gives the full variable domain: KAGVTQTPRYLIKTRGQQVTLSCSPISGHRSVSWYQQTPGQGLQFLFEYFSETQRNKGNFPGRFSGRQFSNSRSEMNVSTLELGDSALYLCASSLGPTGNTGELFFGEGSRLTVL.

This sequence joins TRBV10-3 and TRBJ2-3; TRBD2 matches 7 bases. CDR3 length equals 14 residues. V dropped 4 bases and J dropped 3; count of bases not matched to a gene: 4. The V gene's germline CDR1 is ENHRY and CDR2 SYGVKD. The CDR3 DNA follows: TGTGCCATCAGTGGGGAGGGTAAGACAGATACGCAGTATTTT. It codes for CAISGEGKTDTQYF.

The gene calls are TRBV18 and TRBJ2-3; tentative D call: TRBD2 (6 bases). The germline CDR1 and CDR2 sequences are KGHSH and LQKENI. V was shortened by 6 bases and J by 4 bases, with 8 bases between the two germline ends. The CDR3 covers 12 residues. CDR3 residues: CASSRDSDTQYF. CDR3 bases: TGTGCCAGCTCCAGGGACTCAGATACGCAGTATTTT.

The chain joins TRBV28 to TRBJ2-3, with D possibly being TRBD2 (6 bases). The CDR3 length is 15 residues. V was shortened by 6 bases and J by 1 base, with 14 bases between the two germline ends. Germline V CDR1 and CDR2: MDHEN, SYDVKM. The CDR3 DNA follows: TGTGCCAGCAGCGGGGGACTCCTTCGCACAGATACGCAGTATTTT. It codes for CASSGGLLRTDTQYF. The full variable domain, with the rest looked up from reference TRBV28 and TRBJ2-3, is DVKVTQSSRYLVKRTGEKVFLECVQDMDHENMFWYRQDPGLGLRLIYFSYDVKMKEKGDIPEGYSVSREKKERFSLILESASTNQTSMYLCASSGGLLRTDTQYFGPGTRLTVL.

The J gene is TRBJ2-5, the V gene TRBV20-1; D uncertain. CDR3 length equals 13 residues. V lost 3 bases and J lost 0, with 8 bases in between. The germline CDR1 and CDR2 sequences are DFQATT and SNEGSKA (reference sequence). In DNA form, the CDR3 reads TGCAGTGCTAGTCACGGAAACCAAGAGACCCAGTACTTC. Residues: CSASHGNQETQYF.

The chain employs TRBV18 and TRBJ2-1, with 10 bases matching TRBD1. After removal of 3 bases from V and 15 bases from J, the junction contained 8 bases not matched to a gene. The CDR3 consists of 13 residues. Germline CDR1 reads KGHSH; CDR2 reads LQKENI. CDR3 DNA: TGTGCCAGCTCACCGGAAGGGACAGGGGTTCTGTTCTTC. It yields the protein CASSPEGTGVLFF.

The chain recombines TRBV4-2 with TRBJ1-4; D unclear. The CDR3 sequence is 16 residues long. CDR1 LGHNA and CDR2 YNFKEQ come from the germline V gene. The V and J ends lost 5 bases and 3 bases respectively, with 16 bases between them. Here the CDR3 reads CASSKRPLPSNEKLFF. The CDR3 nucleotides read TGTGCCAGCAGCAAACGGCCCCTTCCTTCTAATGAAAAACTGTTTTTT.

V usage is TRBV19 and J usage is TRBJ2-5, with TRBD1 matching 12 bases. This CDR3 has 15 residues. Trimming took 4 bases from V and 4 from J; bases not matched to a gene: 4. Germline CDR1 LNHDA, CDR2 SQIVND (reference sequence). CDR3 in amino acids: CASSRDRGRGETQYF. DNA for the CDR3: TGTGCCAGTAGTAGGGACAGGGGGCGCGGAGAGACCCAGTACTTC.

The CDR3 region is CASSLGPSLGTGVSYGYTF. CDR3 nucleotides: TGTGCCAGCAGTTTGGGGCCCTCCCTCGGGACAGGGGTTTCCTATGGCTACACCTTC. The chain is built from TRBV27 and TRBJ1-2, with 10 bases aligning to TRBD1. This CDR3 region has 19 residues. The germline CDR1 and CDR2 sequences are MNHEY and SMNVEV (reference sequence). Trimming took 3 bases from V and 4 from J; bases not matched to a gene: 17.

This clone was seen a few times. The chain employs TRBV28 and TRBJ2-7; D is ambiguous. Per germline, CDR1 MDHEN and CDR2 SYDVKM. The ends were cut back, 3 bases at V and 2 bases at J, with 2 bases in the middle. The CDR3 sequence is 11 residues long. CDR3 sequence: CASSFAYEQYF. The CDR3 DNA follows: TGTGCCAGCAGTTTCGCCTACGAGCAGTACTTC.